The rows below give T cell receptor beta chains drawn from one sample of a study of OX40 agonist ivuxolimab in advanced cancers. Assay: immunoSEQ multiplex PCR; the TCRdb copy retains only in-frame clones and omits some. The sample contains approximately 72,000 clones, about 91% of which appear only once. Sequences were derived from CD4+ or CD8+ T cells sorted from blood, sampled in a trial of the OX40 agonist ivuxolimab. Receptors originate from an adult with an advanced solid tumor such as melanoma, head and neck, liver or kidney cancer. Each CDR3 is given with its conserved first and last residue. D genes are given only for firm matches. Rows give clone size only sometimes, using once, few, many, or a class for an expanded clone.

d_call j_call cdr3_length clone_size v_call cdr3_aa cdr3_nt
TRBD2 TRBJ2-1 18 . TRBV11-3 CASTYCRTSGTLRYEQFF TGTGCCAGCACCTATTGTAGGACTAGCGGGACTCTTCGCTATGAGCAGTTCTTC
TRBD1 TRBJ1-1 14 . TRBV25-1 CASSESRGRTEAFF TGTGCCAGCAGTGAATCAAGGGGGCGGACTGAAGCTTTCTTT
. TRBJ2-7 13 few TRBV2 CASSYGIPYEQYF TGTGCCAGCAGTTACGGGATTCCCTACGAGCAGTACTTC
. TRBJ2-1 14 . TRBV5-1 CASSLPNLGQEQFF TGCGCCAGCAGCTTGCCCAACCTGGGTCAAGAGCAGTTCTTC
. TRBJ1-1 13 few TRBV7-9 CASSFRADTEAFF TGTGCCAGCAGCTTTCGGGCGGACACTGAAGCTTTCTTT
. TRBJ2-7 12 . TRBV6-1 CAADGETYEQYF TGTGCGGCGGACGGGGAGACCTACGAGCAGTACTTC
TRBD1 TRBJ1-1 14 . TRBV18 CASSNQGGSPEAFF TGTGCCAGCTCAAACCAGGGGGGGTCCCCTGAAGCTTTCTTT
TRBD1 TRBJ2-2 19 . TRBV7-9 CASSIGGDRGHANTGELFF TGTGCCAGCAGCATAGGGGGGGACAGGGGGCACGCGAACACCGGGGAGCTGTTTTTT
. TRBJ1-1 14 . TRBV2 CARTDGGRGTEAFF TGTGCCAGAACGGATGGGGGAAGGGGCACTGAAGCTTTCTTT
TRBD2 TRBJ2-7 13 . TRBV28 CASRLAGSYEQYF TGTGCCAGCAGACTAGCGGGATCCTACGAGCAGTACTTC
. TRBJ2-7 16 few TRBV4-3 CASSQEWAAGTYEQYF TGCGCCAGCAGCCAAGAGTGGGCGGCAGGCACCTACGAGCAGTACTTC
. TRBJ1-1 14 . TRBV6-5 CASSLLSGNTEAFF TGTGCCAGCAGCTTGCTATCAGGGAACACTGAAGCTTTCTTT
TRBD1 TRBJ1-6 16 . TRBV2 CASRDRGVTYNSPLHF TGTGCCAGCAGGGACAGGGGGGTAACCTATAATTCACCCCTCCACTTT
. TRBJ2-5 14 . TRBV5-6 CASSSVDSQETQYF TGTGCCAGCAGTTCCGTTGACTCCCAAGAGACCCAGTACTTC
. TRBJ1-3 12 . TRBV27 CASRSPGNTIYF TGTGCCAGCAGATCTCCCGGAAACACCATATATTTT
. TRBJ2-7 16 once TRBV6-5 CASSYEGRTSAYEQYF TGTGCCAGCAGTTACGAGGGCAGGACTTCAGCCTACGAGCAGTACTTC
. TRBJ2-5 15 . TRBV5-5 CASSLAGSSQETQYF TGTGCCAGCAGCTTGGCCGGGTCCTCTCAAGAGACCCAGTACTTC
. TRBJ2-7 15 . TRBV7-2 CASSPLVGSATEQYF TGTGCCAGCAGCCCCCTGGTGGGGTCCGCTACCGAGCAGTACTTC
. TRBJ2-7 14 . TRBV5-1 CASSLGLQSYEQYF TGCGCCAGCAGCTTGGGACTACAGTCCTACGAGCAGTACTTC
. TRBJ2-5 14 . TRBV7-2 CASSFDQGRQTQYF TGTGCCAGCAGCTTTGATCAGGGCCGACAGACCCAGTACTTC
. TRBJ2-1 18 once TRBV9 CASSFSGGPPGSYNEQFF TGTGCCAGCAGTTTTAGCGGAGGACCCCCTGGGTCCTACAATGAGCAGTTCTTC
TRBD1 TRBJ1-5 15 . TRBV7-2 CASSTGGAGNQPQHF TGTGCCAGCAGCACAGGGGGCGCGGGCAATCAGCCCCAGCATTTT
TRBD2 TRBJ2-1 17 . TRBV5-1 CASSLAASGGAWDEQFF TGCGCCAGCAGCTTGGCCGCTAGCGGGGGGGCTTGGGATGAGCAGTTCTTC
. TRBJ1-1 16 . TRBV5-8 CASSLRFRTGNTEAFF TGTGCCAGCAGCTTACGGTTCAGAACGGGAAACACTGAAGCTTTCTTT
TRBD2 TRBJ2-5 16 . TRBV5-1 CASKSSGSGGQETQYF TGCGCCAGCAAAAGCTCTGGGAGCGGGGGACAAGAGACCCAGTACTTC
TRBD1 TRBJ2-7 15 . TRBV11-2 CASRRGLDRVDEQYF TGTGCCAGCAGACGAGGCCTGGACAGGGTGGACGAGCAGTACTTC
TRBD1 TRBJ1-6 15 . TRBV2 CASNYLGQENSPLHF TGTGCCAGCAATTACCTAGGACAGGAAAATTCACCCCTCCACTTT
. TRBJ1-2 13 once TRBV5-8 CASSLAVNYGYTF TGTGCCAGCAGCTTAGCAGTAAACTATGGCTACACCTTC
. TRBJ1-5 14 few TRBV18 CASSPGQVPQPQHF TGTGCCAGCTCACCAGGGCAAGTTCCGCAGCCCCAGCATTTT
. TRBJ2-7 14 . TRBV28 CASRATGGSYEQYF TGTGCCAGCAGGGCCACAGGTGGTTCCTACGAGCAGTACTTC
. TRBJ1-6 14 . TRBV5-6 CASSKVRGNSPLHF TGTGCCAGCAGTAAAGTCAGGGGTAATTCACCCCTCCACTTT
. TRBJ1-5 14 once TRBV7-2 CASSLTLSNQPQHF TGTGCCAGCAGCTTAACCCTTAGCAATCAGCCCCAGCATTTT
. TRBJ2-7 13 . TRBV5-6 CASSLGQNYEQYF TGTGCCAGCAGCTTGGGGCAGAACTACGAGCAGTACTTC
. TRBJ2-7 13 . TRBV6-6 CASEVNRNYEQYF TGTGCCAGCGAGGTGAATAGGAACTACGAGCAGTACTTC
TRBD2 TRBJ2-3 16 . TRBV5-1 CASSKGLAGYTDTQYF TGCGCCAGCAGCAAGGGACTAGCGGGGTACACAGATACGCAGTATTTT
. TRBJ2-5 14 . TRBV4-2 CASSHRSGQETQYF TGTGCCAGCAGCCATAGATCCGGCCAAGAGACCCAGTACTTC
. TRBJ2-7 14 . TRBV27 CASSPREGPYEQYF TGTGCCAGCAGTCCCCGTGAGGGCCCCTACGAGCAGTACTTC
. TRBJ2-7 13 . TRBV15 CATSRGRGFEQYF TGTGCCACCAGCAGAGGTCGGGGATTCGAGCAGTACTTC
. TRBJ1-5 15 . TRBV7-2 CASSFRSLGHQPQHF TGTGCCAGCAGCTTTCGTAGTTTAGGGCATCAGCCCCAGCATTTT
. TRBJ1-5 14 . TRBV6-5 CASSYGQFNQPQHF TGTGCCAGCAGTTACGGACAGTTCAATCAGCCCCAGCATTTT
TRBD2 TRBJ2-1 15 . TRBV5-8 CASSLLLAGVNEQFF TGTGCCAGCAGCTTGTTGCTAGCGGGGGTCAATGAGCAGTTCTTC
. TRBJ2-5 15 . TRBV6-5 CASSYAGDPAPQLNF TGTGCCAGCAGTTACGCAGGGGACCCAGCCCCACAACTAAACTTC
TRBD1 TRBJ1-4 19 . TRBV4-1 CASSQGGTGESHRRGKLFF TGCGCCAGCAGCCAAGGAGGGACAGGGGAATCCCATCGACGGGGAAAACTGTTTTTT
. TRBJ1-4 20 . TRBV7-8 CASSNDHDKGIPATNEKLFF TGTGCCAGCAGCAACGACCACGACAAGGGGATCCCGGCAACTAATGAAAAACTGTTTTTT
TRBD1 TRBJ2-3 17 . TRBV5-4 CASSWGTSTGTGDTQYF TGTGCCAGCAGCTGGGGAACCTCGACAGGGACGGGAGATACGCAGTATTTT
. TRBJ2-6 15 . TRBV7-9 CASSPGSSGANVLTF TGTGCCAGCAGCCCTGGATCTTCTGGGGCCAACGTCCTGACTTTC
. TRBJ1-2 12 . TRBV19 CASSNSEYGYTF TGTGCCAGTAGTAATTCAGAATATGGCTACACCTTC
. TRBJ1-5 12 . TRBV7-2 CASSGGNQPQHF TGTGCCAGCAGCGGGGGGAATCAGCCCCAGCATTTT
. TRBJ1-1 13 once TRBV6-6 CASRTDGNTEAFF TGTGCCAGCAGGACGGACGGGAACACTGAAGCTTTCTTT
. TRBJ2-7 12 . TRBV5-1 CASSPSSGEQYF TGCGCCAGCAGCCCCTCCAGTGGGGAGCAGTACTTC
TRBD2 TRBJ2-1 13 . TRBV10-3 CASRGGGPYEQFF TGTGCTAGTAGGGGCGGGGGGCCATATGAGCAGTTCTTC
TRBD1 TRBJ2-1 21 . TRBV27 CASSLSILTGADSKFHNEQFF TGTGCCAGCAGTTTGTCTATTCTGACAGGGGCGGACTCCAAGTTCCACAATGAGCAGTTCTTC
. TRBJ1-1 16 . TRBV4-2 CASSQDPVIGNTEAFF TGTGCCAGCAGCCAAGATCCGGTTATTGGGAACACTGAAGCTTTCTTT
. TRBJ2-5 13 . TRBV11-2 CASSFHSQETQYF TGTGCCAGCAGCTTCCACAGTCAAGAGACCCAGTACTTC
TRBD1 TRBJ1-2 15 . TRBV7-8 CASSIGGQQNYGYTF TGTGCCAGCAGTATAGGGGGACAGCAGAACTATGGCTACACCTTC
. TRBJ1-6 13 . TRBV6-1 CASIQGPNSPLHF TGTGCCAGCATCCAGGGGCCTAATTCACCCCTCCACTTT
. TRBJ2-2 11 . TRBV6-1 CASSRPGELFF TGTGCCAGCAGCCGTCCCGGGGAGCTGTTTTTT
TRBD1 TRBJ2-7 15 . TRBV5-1 CASSPRGGALDEQYF TGCGCCAGCAGCCCCAGAGGGGGCGCCCTTGACGAGCAGTACTTC
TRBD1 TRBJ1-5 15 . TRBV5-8 CASSLGDSLSQPQHF TGTGCCAGCAGCTTGGGGGACAGCCTCAGTCAGCCCCAGCATTTT
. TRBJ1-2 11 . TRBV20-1 CSARENYGYTF TGCAGTGCTAGAGAGAACTATGGCTACACCTTC